A selection of T cell receptor beta chains follows, all from one sample in a study of memory CD4+ T cells and cytomegalovirus serostatus. Data came from immunoSEQ multiplex PCR; TCRdb stores just in-frame clones and leaves some out. The sample consists of under 55,000 clones, 60% to 80% of them appearing once. The sequenced sample consisted of memory CD4+ T cells from blood. The receptors were sampled from an adult in good health and CMV-seronegative. Both conserved end residues are part of each CDR3. The D gene is left open where the match is weak. Only part of the rows carry a size: once, few, many, or a class if the clone is expanded.

d_call	j_call	clone_size	v_call	cdr3_aa	cdr3_nt
.	TRBJ1-2	.	TRBV4-2	CASSQDKGSYGYTF	TGTGCCAGCAGCCAAGATAAGGGGTCCTATGGCTACACCTTC
TRBD1	TRBJ2-2	.	TRBV10-1	CASSPRGTGELFF	TGCGCCAGCAGTCCCAGGGGGACCGGGGAGCTGTTTTTT
TRBD2	TRBJ2-5	.	TRBV27	CASSSLGTSVETQYF	TGTGCCAGCAGTTCCCTCGGGACTAGTGTCGAGACCCAGTACTTC
TRBD1	TRBJ2-3	.	TRBV5-4	CASSNRDREDTQYF	TGTGCCAGCAGCAACCGGGACAGGGAAGATACGCAGTATTTT
TRBD2	TRBJ2-2	few	TRBV5-1	CASSLALAGGAGELFF	TGCGCCAGCAGCTTGGCCCTAGCGGGAGGGGCCGGGGAGCTGTTTTTT
TRBD1	TRBJ2-2	.	TRBV5-6	CASSLGQGTGELFF	TGTGCCAGCAGCTTAGGACAGGGCACCGGGGAGCTGTTTTTT
.	TRBJ1-2	.	TRBV6-5	CASSPQAGYGYTF	TGTGCCAGCAGCCCGCAGGCAGGCTATGGCTACACCTTC
.	TRBJ2-5	.	TRBV5-1	CASNRRSGSQETQYF	TGCGCCAGCAACCGTCGGAGTGGGAGCCAAGAGACCCAGTACTTC
.	TRBJ2-3	.	TRBV2	CASRRVTDTQYF	TGTGCCAGCAGACGGGTCACAGATACGCAGTATTTT
.	TRBJ2-7	.	TRBV5-5	CASSRILSSYEQYF	TGTGCCAGCAGTCGAATTCTGAGCTCCTACGAGCAGTACTTC
.	TRBJ2-3	.	TRBV7-9	CASSWGGSVDTQYF	TGTGCCAGCAGCTGGGGGGGCAGTGTTGATACGCAGTATTTT
.	TRBJ1-1	.	TRBV11-2	CASSKGRRADTEAFF	TGTGCCAGCAGCAAGGGGAGGAGGGCGGACACTGAAGCTTTCTTT
.	TRBJ1-1	.	TRBV27	CASSLLGARVAFF	TGTGCCAGCAGTCTTTTGGGGGCGCGCGTGGCTTTCTTT
TRBD2	TRBJ2-7	.	TRBV7-2	CASSPRRLAGYFYEQYF	TGTGCCAGCAGCCCGCGGCGACTAGCGGGTTACTTCTACGAGCAGTACTTC
TRBD1	TRBJ2-7	few	TRBV19	CASSSTPGGARYEQYF	TGTGCCAGTAGCTCAACCCCAGGGGGCGCAAGGTACGAGCAGTACTTC
.	TRBJ2-7	.	TRBV6-1	CASSALRLRGYEQYF	TGTGCCAGCAGTGCCTTGAGACTTCGGGGCTACGAGCAGTACTTC
.	TRBJ2-7	.	TRBV7-3	CASSPNSRGEQYF	TGTGCCAGCAGCCCGAACTCAAGGGGCGAGCAGTACTTC